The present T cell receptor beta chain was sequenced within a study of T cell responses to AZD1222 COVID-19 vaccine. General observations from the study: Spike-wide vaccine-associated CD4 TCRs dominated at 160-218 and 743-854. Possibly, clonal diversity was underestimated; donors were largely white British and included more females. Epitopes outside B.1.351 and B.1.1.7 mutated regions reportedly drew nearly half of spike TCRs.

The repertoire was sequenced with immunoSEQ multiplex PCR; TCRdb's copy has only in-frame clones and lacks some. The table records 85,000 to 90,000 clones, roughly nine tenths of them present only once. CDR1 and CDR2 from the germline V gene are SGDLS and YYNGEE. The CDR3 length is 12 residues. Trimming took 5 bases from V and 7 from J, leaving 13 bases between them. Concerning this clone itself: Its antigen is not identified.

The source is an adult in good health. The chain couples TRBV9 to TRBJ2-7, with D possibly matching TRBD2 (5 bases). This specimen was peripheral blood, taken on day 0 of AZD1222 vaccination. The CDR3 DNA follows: TGTGCCAGCAGTTGGACTGACGGGGAGCAGTACTTC. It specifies CASSWTDGEQYF.